This T cell receptor beta chain appears in the sequencing data of a study of PD-1 blockade in classical Hodgkin lymphoma. This clone was observed once. Per germline, CDR1 MNHEY and CDR2 SMNVEV (reference sequence). There are 16 residues in the CDR3. Deletions cut 2 bases from V and 2 bases from J, with 15 bases between. Time point here: cycle 4 day 1 (C4D1), after around six weeks of nivolumab. Each patient's relapse followed autologous stem cell transplantation, and brentuximab vedotin exposure varied. Only in-frame clones appear in the TCRdb table, and some are missing; sequencing was by immunoSEQ multiplex PCR. The data contain about 41,000 clones, 60% to 80% of them singletons.

The chain is built from TRBV27 and TRBJ1-1; the D gene is possibly TRBD1 (6 bases). The source of this sequence is a human donor with classical Hodgkin lymphoma. The sample in question was peripheral blood mononuclear cells (PBMCs), obtained before the fourth cycle of nivolumab. The CDR3, as DNA: TGTGCCAGCAGTTTAGAAAGGGGGGGCCCCAACACTGAAGCTTTCTTT. It codes for CASSLERGGPNTEAFF.